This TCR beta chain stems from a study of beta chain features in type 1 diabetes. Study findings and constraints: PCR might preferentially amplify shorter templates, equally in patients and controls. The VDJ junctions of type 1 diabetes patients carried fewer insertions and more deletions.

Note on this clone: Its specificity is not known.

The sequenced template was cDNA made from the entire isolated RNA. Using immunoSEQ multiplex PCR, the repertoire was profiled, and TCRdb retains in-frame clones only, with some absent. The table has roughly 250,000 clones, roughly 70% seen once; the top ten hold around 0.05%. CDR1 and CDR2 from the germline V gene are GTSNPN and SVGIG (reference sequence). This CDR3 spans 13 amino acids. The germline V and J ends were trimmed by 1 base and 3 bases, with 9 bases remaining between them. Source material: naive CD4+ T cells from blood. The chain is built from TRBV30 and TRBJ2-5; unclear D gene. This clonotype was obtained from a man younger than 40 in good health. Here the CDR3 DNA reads TGTGCCTGGAGTGGGGGAAAAAAAGAGACCCAGTACTTC. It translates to CAWSGGKKETQYF.